This T cell receptor beta chain was sequenced during a study of T cell responses to AZD1222 COVID-19 vaccine. Study outcomes and limitations: The number of AZD1222 recipients seropositive at baseline was only 5 to 7. Only after the peak T cell response were repertoires sampled.

To note about this clone: Its antigen is unidentified.

Generated by immunoSEQ multiplex PCR, the TCRdb table keeps only in-frame clones and is missing some. The sample holds about 270,000 clones, around 92% seen once. Sample: peripheral blood, taken 28 days after the second AZD1222 dose. The sequence was collected from an adult who received the AZD1222 COVID-19 vaccine.

The CDR3 bases are TGTGCCAGCGGTCCGGGACAGGCCCTTAGAGCCCTCCACTTT. This gives the protein CASGPGQALRALHF. The chain is built from TRBV6-5 and TRBJ1-6; 8 bases are shared with TRBD1. From germline, CDR1 is MNHEY and CDR2 SVGAGI. This CDR3 contains 14 residues. V lost 8 bases and J lost 14; bases outside the gene matches: 14.